Each of the 8 T cell receptor beta chains below was sequenced from the same sample in a study of response to subunit inactivated influenza vaccine. In TCRdb, the RT-PCR reads were re-called with MiXCR into one record per CDR3 protein. This sample has some 200,000 distinct CDR3 sequences, with about 12% found just once. The data were also submitted as part of a second study, on T cells expressing NK-cell markers. That source reports: Scientists made TCR beta cDNA using 5'RACE template switching with UMIs.

The sample in question was CD8+ T cells sorted from PBMCs, obtained roughly 13 days after vaccination. These receptors came from a man over 45 who received an inactivated influenza vaccine.

This clonotype was found a few times. This chain connects TRBV20-1 to TRBJ2-5; D ambiguous. The CDR3 runs to 14 residues. Per the germline V gene, CDR1 is DFQATT and CDR2 is SNEGSKA (reference sequence). Trimming stripped 2 bases from V and 2 bases from J, with 12 bases between. The chain's CDR3 is CSARMPGLQETQYF. The DNA for the CDR3 is TGCAGTGCTAGAATGCCCGGGTTACAAGAGACCCAGTACTTC.

J is TRBJ2-3 and V is TRBV28, with 15 bases lining up with TRBD2. V shed 2 bases, J shed 0 bases, and the junction held 0 bases outside the gene matches. This CDR3 contains 17 residues. Per the germline V gene, CDR1 is MDHEN and CDR2 is SYDVKM. This chain's CDR3 is CASSLGLAGGSTDTQYF. The CDR3, as DNA: TGTGCCAGCAGTTTAGGACTAGCGGGAGGGAGCACAGATACGCAGTATTTT.

At least ten counts were recorded for this clonotype. The rearrangement joins TRBV9 to TRBJ2-1, with TRBD2 matching 8 bases. Unmatched junction bases numbered 5, after V lost 0 bases and J lost 9 bases. Germline CDR1 is SGDLS and CDR2 is YYNGEE. This CDR3 contains 14 residues. The CDR3 protein is CASSVAGGPGEQFF. In DNA form, the CDR3 reads TGTGCCAGCAGCGTAGCGGGAGGGCCAGGTGAGCAGTTCTTC.

This clonotype was recorded at least ten times. This chain uses TRBV28 with TRBJ1-1; D is unresolved. V lost 1 base, J lost 1 base, and 1 base lay in between. CDR1 and CDR2 (germline): MDHEN, SYDVKM. The length of the CDR3 is 12 residues. The chain's CDR3 is CASSLSNTEAFF. DNA of the CDR3: TGTGCCAGCAGTTTATCGAACACTGAAGCTTTCTTT.

The rearrangement uses TRBV2 and TRBJ2-7; 7 positions agree with TRBD1. The J segment lost 2 bases and the V segment lost 2 bases, leaving 3 bases of the junction unmatched. The CDR3 extends over 14 amino acids. Germline-derived CDR1 and CDR2 are SNHLY and FYNNEI. The CDR3 sequence is CASSERTGPYEQYF. CDR3 coding DNA: TGTGCCAGCAGTGAACGGACAGGCCCCTACGAGCAGTACTTC.

The chain has TRBV12-3 or TRBV12-4 and TRBJ2-2; 9 nucleotides align to TRBD2. This CDR3 spans 18 amino acids. V gave up 1 base and J gave up 6 bases; unmatched junction bases: 12. The CDR3 nucleotides are TGTGCCAGCAGTTTAGTGAGCGGGAGGACGACAAGGGCCGGGGAGCTGTTTTTT. Translated, it gives CASSLVSGRTTRAGELFF.

The CDR3 reads CASGQNYEQYF. For the CDR3, the DNA is TGTGCCTCCGGGCAGAACTACGAGCAGTACTTC. The V call is TRBV30, the J call TRBJ2-7, with D unclear. Germline V CDR1 and CDR2: GTSNPN, SVGIG (reference sequence). This CDR3 has 11 residues. Trimming shortened V by 7 bases and J by 3 bases, and 10 bases separated the two germline ends. Based on the CDR3 plus reference TRBV30 and TRBJ2-7, the full variable domain is SQTIHQWPATLVQPVGSPLSLECTVEGTSNPNLYWYRQAAGRGLQLLFYSVGIGQISSEVPQNLSASRPQDRQFILSSKKLLLSDSGFYLCASGQNYEQYFGPGTRLTVT.

In this sample, this clonotype turned up many times. The rearrangement links TRBV15 to TRBJ1-2; D gene ambiguous. Germline CDR1 and CDR2: LNHNV and YYDKDF (reference sequence). CDR3 length: 11 amino acids. V gave up 0 bases and J gave up 13 bases, with 9 bases separating them. The CDR3 is CATSREGRRTF. Written as DNA, the CDR3 is TGTGCCACCAGCAGAGAAGGCAGGCGCACCTTC.